The clone carrying this TCR beta chain was seen at least ten times. Noted time point: patch test 1, 2 weeks after DPC sensitization. Treatment reported: therapeutic diphenylcyclopropenone sensitization with weekly scalp DPC. This sample is drawn from a study of human T cells and chemical hapten exposure. TCRdb ran MiXCR on the RACE reads and lists one entry per CDR3 protein. Of about 120,000 distinct CDR3 sequences listed, roughly an eighth are singletons. The starting material was whole blood, obtained in connection with sensitization to the hapten diphenylcyclopropenone (DPC). The receptor's source is a young man with alopecia areata. Some clones in this sample may be carry-over from other donors' samples.

The CDR3 here is CASSSSTNSYEQYF. For the CDR3, the DNA is TGCGCCAGCAGCTCGTCGACAAATTCCTACGAGCAGTACTTC. This chain connects TRBV5-1 to TRBJ2-7; unclear D gene. The CDR3 sequence is 14 residues long. CDR1 and CDR2 from the germline V gene are SGHRS and YFSETQ. V was shortened by 3 bases and J by 1 base, with 11 bases between the two germline ends.